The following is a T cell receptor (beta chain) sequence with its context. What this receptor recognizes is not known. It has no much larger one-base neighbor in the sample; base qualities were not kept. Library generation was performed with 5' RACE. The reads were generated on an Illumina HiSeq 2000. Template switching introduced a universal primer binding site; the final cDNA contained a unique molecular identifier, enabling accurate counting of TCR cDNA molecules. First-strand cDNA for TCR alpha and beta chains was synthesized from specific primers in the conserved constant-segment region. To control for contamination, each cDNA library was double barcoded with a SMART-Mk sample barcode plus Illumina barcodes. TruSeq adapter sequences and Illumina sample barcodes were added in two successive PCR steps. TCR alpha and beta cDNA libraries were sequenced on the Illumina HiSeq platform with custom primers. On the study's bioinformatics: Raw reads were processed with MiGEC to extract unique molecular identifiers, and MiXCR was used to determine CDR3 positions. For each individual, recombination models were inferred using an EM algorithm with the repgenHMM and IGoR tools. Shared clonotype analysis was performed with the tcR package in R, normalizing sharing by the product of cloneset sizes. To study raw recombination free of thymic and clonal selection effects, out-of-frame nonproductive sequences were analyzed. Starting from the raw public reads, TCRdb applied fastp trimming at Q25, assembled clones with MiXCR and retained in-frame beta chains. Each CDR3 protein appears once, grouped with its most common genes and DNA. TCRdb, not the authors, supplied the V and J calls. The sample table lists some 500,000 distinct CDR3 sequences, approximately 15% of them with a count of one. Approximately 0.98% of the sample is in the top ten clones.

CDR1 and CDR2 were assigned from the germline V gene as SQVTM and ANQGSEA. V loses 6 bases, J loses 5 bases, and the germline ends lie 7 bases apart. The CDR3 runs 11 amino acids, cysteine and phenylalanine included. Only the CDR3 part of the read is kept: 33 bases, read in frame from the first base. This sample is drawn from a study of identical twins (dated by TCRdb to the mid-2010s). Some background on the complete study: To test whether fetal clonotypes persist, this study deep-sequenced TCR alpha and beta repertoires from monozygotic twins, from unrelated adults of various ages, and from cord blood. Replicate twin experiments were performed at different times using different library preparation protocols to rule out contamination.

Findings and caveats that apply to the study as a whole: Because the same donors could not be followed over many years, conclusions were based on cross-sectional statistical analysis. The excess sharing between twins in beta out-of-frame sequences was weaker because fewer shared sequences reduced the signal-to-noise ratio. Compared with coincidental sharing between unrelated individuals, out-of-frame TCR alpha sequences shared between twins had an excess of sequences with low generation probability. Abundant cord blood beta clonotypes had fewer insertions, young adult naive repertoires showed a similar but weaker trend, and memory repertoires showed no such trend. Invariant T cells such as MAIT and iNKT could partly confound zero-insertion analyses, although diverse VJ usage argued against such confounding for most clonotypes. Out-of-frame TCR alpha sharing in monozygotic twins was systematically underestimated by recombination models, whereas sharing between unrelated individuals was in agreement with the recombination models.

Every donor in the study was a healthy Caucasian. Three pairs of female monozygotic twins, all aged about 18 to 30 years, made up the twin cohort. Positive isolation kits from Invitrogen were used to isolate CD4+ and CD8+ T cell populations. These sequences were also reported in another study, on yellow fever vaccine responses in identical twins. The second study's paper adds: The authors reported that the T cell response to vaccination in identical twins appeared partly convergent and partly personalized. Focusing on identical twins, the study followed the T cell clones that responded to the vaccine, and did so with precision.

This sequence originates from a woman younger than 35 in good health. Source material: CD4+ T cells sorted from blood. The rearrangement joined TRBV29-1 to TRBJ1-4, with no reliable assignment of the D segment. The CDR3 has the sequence CSVIRNEKLFF. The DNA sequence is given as TGCAGCGTAATCCGGAATGAAAAACTGTTTTTT.